These T cell receptor beta chains were read from a single sample in a study of T cells after yellow fever vaccination. Using its own MiXCR run on the 5' RACE reads, TCRdb lists one record per CDR3 protein. The sample consists of about 130,000 distinct CDR3 sequences, 6.6% of them appearing once. The material was CD4+ T cells sorted from PBMCs, obtained 10 days after the yellow fever booster vaccination. These receptors all stem from a man under 40 who received the YFV17D yellow fever vaccine. The CDR3 runs from the conserved cysteine through the conserved F or W. A D gene is named only where the DNA matches it firmly. Clone size is given for some rows only: seen once, a few or many times, or a class if the clone is expanded.

CDR3nt	CDR3aa	abundance	v_gene	j_gene	d_gene
TGCGCCAGCAGCCAAGATCCTAGCGGGAGGGGGGTGACCTACGAGCAGTACTTC	CASSQDPSGRGVTYEQYF	many	TRBV4-3	TRBJ2-7	TRBD2
TGCGCCAGCAGCCCCGGGTCGCAAGGCTACGAGCAGTACTTC	CASSPGSQGYEQYF	many	TRBV5-1	TRBJ2-7	.
TGCGCCAGCAGCTTCCTGGGGGGACATAACGAGCAGTACTTC	CASSFLGGHNEQYF	many	TRBV5-1	TRBJ2-7	.
TGTGCCAGCAGCCCAAGAATAAGATATGGAAACACCATATATTTT	CASSPRIRYGNTIYF	many	TRBV7-9	TRBJ1-3	.
TGCGCCAGCAGCTTGGCTCACAGAGAAGGAGAGACCCAGTACTTC	CASSLAHREGETQYF	many	TRBV5-1	TRBJ2-5	.
TGTGCCAGCAGTTTCTTGGGACTAGCGGGAGACAATGAGCAGTTCTTC	CASSFLGLAGDNEQFF	many	TRBV6-5	TRBJ2-1	TRBD2
TGCGCCAGCAAGGGCCATAAAGGGAATGAGCAGTTCTTC	CASKGHKGNEQFF	many	TRBV4-3	TRBJ2-1	.
TGCAGTGCTAGGCGGGGGGTCTCTGGAAACACCATATATTTT	CSARRGVSGNTIYF	many	TRBV20-1	TRBJ1-3	.
TGCAGTGCTAGAGCGACTAGCGGGATAGATACGCAGTATTTT	CSARATSGIDTQYF	.	TRBV20-1	TRBJ2-3	TRBD2
TGTGCCAGCAGCTTAGTCCCGACAAACACAGATACGCAGTATTTT	CASSLVPTNTDTQYF	many	TRBV11-2	TRBJ2-3	.
TGTGCCAGCAGTGAAAATAGGGCGGGCACCGGGGAGCTGTTTTTT	CASSENRAGTGELFF	.	TRBV6-1	TRBJ2-2	.
TGTGCCAGCAGCTTAATGTCCGGAGATACGCAGTATTTT	CASSLMSGDTQYF	many	TRBV7-2	TRBJ2-3	.
TGTGCCAGCAGCGTAGTCCCCTTTGGGGAGACCCAGTACTTC	CASSVVPFGETQYF	many	TRBV9	TRBJ2-5	.
TGCGCCAGCAGCCCTGGGCCCGTGGGCTATGGCTACACCTTC	CASSPGPVGYGYTF	many	TRBV5-1	TRBJ1-2	.
TGTGCCAGCAGTCCCGAAGGGTATACGCAGTATTTT	CASSPEGYTQYF	many	TRBV12-3/TRBV12-4	TRBJ2-3	.
TGTGCCAGCAGCCCGCTCGGGGATGGGAATCAGCCCCAGCATTTT	CASSPLGDGNQPQHF	many	TRBV7-8	TRBJ1-5	.
TGCAGTGCTAGAGACCAACAGAGCTCCTACGAGCAGTACTTC	CSARDQQSSYEQYF	many	TRBV20-1	TRBJ2-7	.